A single sample gave rise to the 5 T cell receptor beta chains below, sequenced in a study of shared clonotypes between healthy human individuals. Sequenced by immunoSEQ multiplex PCR; TCRdb stores in-frame clones only, minus some. This table holds 450,000 to 500,000 clones, more than 65% found once. Sequences were obtained from PBMCs. The origin of the receptors is a woman aged 40 to 55 in good health. Some clones in this sample may be carry-over from other donors' samples.

A word on this clone: A far larger clone is only one base removed, so a read error is likely. This rearrangement joins TRBV25-1 to TRBJ2-5; 9 positions agree with TRBD1. The CDR3 is 16 amino acids. V lost 4 bases, J lost 3 bases, and 9 bases stayed unmatched. Germline V lookup: CDR1 MGHDK, CDR2 SYGVNS. CDR3 protein: CASSVAGTGYKETQYF. CDR3 in DNA: TGTGCCAGCAGTGTGGCCGGGACAGGGTACAAAGAGACCCAGTACTTC.

The chain is built from TRBV10-1 and TRBJ2-4; TRBD2 might be the D (5 bases). Trimming left V 1 base short and J 9 bases short, with 10 bases between. Germline-derived CDR1 and CDR2 are WNHNN and SYGVQD (reference sequence). This CDR3 is 13 amino acids long. In nucleotides, the CDR3 is TGCGCCAGCAGTGAGTGGCCTCGGGGCATTCAGTACTTC. Encoded protein: CASSEWPRGIQYF.

This chain's CDR3 is CASGGQGVRNEQYF. CDR3 DNA sequence: TGTGCCAGCGGGGGACAGGGGGTACGAAACGAGCAGTACTTC. The gene calls are TRBV28 and TRBJ2-7; 11 bases align to TRBD1. With V trimmed by 8 bases and J by 5 bases, 8 bases remained unmatched. This CDR3 has 14 amino acids. Per germline, CDR1 MDHEN and CDR2 SYDVKM.

Concerning this clone itself: A far more abundant clone sits one base away, making this likely a read error. V is TRBV7-9 and J is TRBJ2-5; 9 bases map to TRBD2. In germline, CDR1 is SEHNR, CDR2 FQNEAQ (reference sequence). The CDR3 has 17 amino acids. CDR3 sequence: CASSASRGSGSSHEQHF. CDR3 sequence (DNA): TGTGCCAGCAGCGCTTCCCGGGGTAGCGGGAGTTCCCACGAGCAGCACTTC.

The chain is built from TRBV2 and TRBJ2-5; tentatively, D is TRBD1 (5 bases). Trimming removed 6 bases from V and 2 bases from J, with 13 bases in between. This CDR3 has 14 amino acids. Germline lookup yields CDR1 SNHLY and CDR2 FYNNEI. The CDR3: CASSPGRLQETQYF. CDR3 nucleotides: TGTGCCAGCAGCCCAGGGCGGCTACAAGAGACCCAGTACTTC.